These 24 T cell receptor beta chains share one sample of origin, sequenced in a study of T cells after yellow fever vaccination. TCRdb re-derived calls from the 5' RACE reads in MiXCR, one entry per CDR3 protein. The sample contains 300,000 to 400,000 distinct CDR3 sequences, around 10% of which appear only once. This material consisted of CD4+ T cells sorted from PBMCs, taken 45 days after the yellow fever booster vaccination. The receptors here all came from a man younger than 35 who received the YFV17D yellow fever vaccine.

The CDR3 protein is CSIRGGGNTGELFF. Here the CDR3 DNA reads TGCAGCATTAGGGGGGGCGGCAACACCGGGGAGCTGTTTTTT. The chain uses TRBV29-1 and TRBJ2-2; a weak D match, TRBD2 (7 bases). This CDR3 comprises 14 residues. Germline-derived CDR1 and CDR2 are SQVTM and ANQGSEA. Trimming removed 8 bases from V and 2 bases from J, with 15 bases in between.

This clonotype was seen only a few times. The V call is TRBV3-1, the J call TRBJ2-5, with TRBD2 identical over 9 bases. V trimming: 7 bases; J trimming: 5 bases; junction bases outside the gene matches: 11. The CDR3 sequence is 15 residues long. Germline CDR1 reads LGHDT; CDR2 reads YNNKEL (reference sequence). The CDR3 protein is CASTPLLAGGETQYF. The CDR3 region has the DNA TGTGCCAGCACCCCCCTCCTCGCGGGGGGGGAGACCCAGTACTTC.

The rearrangement links TRBV6-1 to TRBJ2-7; the match to TRBD2 covers 15 bases. From germline, CDR1 is MNHNS and CDR2 SASEGT. Losses at the gene ends were 3 bases for V and 4 bases for J; bases not matched to a gene: 7. This CDR3 contains 17 residues. The CDR3 here is CASSDSGLAGGRYEQYF. For the CDR3, the DNA is TGTGCCAGCAGTGATTCAGGACTAGCGGGGGGGCGGTACGAGCAGTACTTC.

This clonotype was seen only a few times. V and J are TRBV2 and TRBJ2-1; TRBD1 matches 7 bases. Germline trimming cut 4 bases from V and 9 bases from J; bases unmatched to any gene: 12. Per germline, CDR1 SNHLY and CDR2 FYNNEI. This CDR3 region has 15 residues. As DNA, the CDR3 is TGTGCCAGCAGTGGAAGTAGGGGACAGTGGGGTGAGCAGTTCTTC. It yields the protein CASSGSRGQWGEQFF.

This clonotype was recorded a few times. The gene calls are TRBV7-2 and TRBJ1-2, with a possible D match to TRBD1 (6 bases). V dropped 5 bases and J dropped 0 bases, with 10 bases sitting between them. Germline V gene sequence: CDR1 SGHTA, CDR2 FQGNSA. The CDR3 extends over 14 amino acids. The CDR3 sequence is CASSRGGPNYGYTF. In nucleotides, the CDR3 is TGTGCCAGCAGCCGGGGGGGGCCTAACTATGGCTACACCTTC. Variable domain in full (rest from reference TRBV7-2 and TRBJ1-2): GAGVSQSPSNKVTEKGKDVELRCDPISGHTALYWYRQSLGQGLEFLIYFQGNSAPDKSGLPSDRFSAERTGGSVSTLTIQRTQQEDSAVYLCASSRGGPNYGYTFGSGTRLTVV.

The V and J genes are TRBV7-8 and TRBJ1-1; TRBD1 matches 7 bases. The J segment lost 7 bases and the V segment lost 0 bases, leaving 8 bases of the junction unmatched. The CDR3 runs 15 residues. Per the germline V gene, CDR1 is SGHVS and CDR2 is FQNEAQ. The DNA for the CDR3 is TGTGCCAGCAGCTTAGCGAGGACAGGCCGCGATGAAGCTTTCTTT. Protein: CASSLARTGRDEAFF. Filled out from reference TRBV7-8 and TRBJ1-1, the complete variable domain reads GAGVSQSPRYKVAKRGQDVALRCDPISGHVSLFWYQQALGQGPEFLTYFQNEAQLDKSGLPSDRFFAERPEGSVSTLKIQRTQQEDSAVYLCASSLARTGRDEAFFGQGTRLTVV.

This clonotype was detected a few times. CDR3 coding DNA: TGTGCCAGCACCCATGACCCAAACACCGGGGAGCTGTTTTTT. Translated, it gives CASTHDPNTGELFF. The gene calls are TRBV7-2 and TRBJ2-2, with D uncertain. V was cut by 7 bases and J by 2 bases, with 11 bases left in between. There are 14 residues in the CDR3. The V gene's germline CDR1 is SGHTA and CDR2 FQGNSA.

This sequence joins TRBV12-3 or TRBV12-4 and TRBJ1-4, with D possibly being TRBD1 (5 bases). The ends were cut back, 7 bases at V and 6 bases at J, with 12 bases in the middle. The CDR3 spans 13 residues. CDR3 loop: CASTFGGDEKLFF. CDR3 sequence (DNA): TGTGCCAGCACCTTCGGGGGGGATGAAAAACTGTTTTTT.

The chain couples TRBV25-1 to TRBJ2-5, with 8 bases that match TRBD1. Unmatched junction bases numbered 9, after V lost 5 bases and J lost 4 bases. CDR3 length: 15 amino acids. From germline, CDR1 is MGHDK and CDR2 SYGVNS. CDR3 nucleotide sequence: TGTGCCAGCAGTTTTATCGACAGGGGAGTAGAGACCCAGTACTTC. Encoded protein: CASSFIDRGVETQYF.

This clonotype has a count of ten or more. The J gene is TRBJ2-5, the V gene TRBV4-2; 9 nucleotides align to TRBD2. Trimming cost V 0 bases and J 5 bases; bases outside gene matches: 4. This CDR3 has 15 amino acids. CDR1 is LGHNA, CDR2 YNFKEQ, per germline. The CDR3 DNA follows: TGTGCCAGCAGCCAAGAAGGCGGGGGGGACGAGACCCAGTACTTC. This gives the protein CASSQEGGGDETQYF.

This clonotype came up many times. The V call is TRBV5-1, the J call TRBJ2-3; possibly TRBD1 or TRBD2 for D (5 bases each). The V gene's germline CDR1 is SGHRS and CDR2 YFSETQ. The CDR3 is 13 residues long. The germline V and J ends were trimmed by 3 bases and 2 bases, with 7 bases remaining between them. CDR3 amino acids: CASSWDPTDTQYF. The CDR3 nucleotides are TGCGCCAGCAGCTGGGACCCCACAGATACGCAGTATTTT.

The chain joins TRBV7-6 to TRBJ1-3; no clear D gene. Per the germline V gene, CDR1 is SGHVS and CDR2 is FNYEAQ. V was trimmed by 5 bases and J by 3 bases, leaving 17 bases between them. CDR3 size: 16 residues. The CDR3 protein is CASSLSLGGRGNTIYF. Written as DNA, the CDR3 is TGTGCCAGCAGCCTTAGTCTGGGAGGACGTGGAAACACCATATATTTT.

This clonotype was picked up a small number of times. V is TRBV18 and J is TRBJ2-2; D gene ambiguous. The germline gives CDR1 KGHSH, CDR2 LQKENI. This CDR3 is 13 amino acids long. The V gene lost 3 bases and the J gene lost 7 bases, with 9 bases spanning the gap. The CDR3 DNA reads TGTGCCAGCTCACCGGACCTCATCGGGGAGCTGTTTTTT. The encoded protein is CASSPDLIGELFF.

This clonotype was seen repeatedly, ten times or more. The chain combines TRBV5-1 with TRBJ2-3; D is possibly TRBD2 (6 bases). Germline V lookup: CDR1 SGHRS, CDR2 YFSETQ. This CDR3 region has 15 residues. V was clipped by 0 bases and J by 1 base, with 9 bases between them. The CDR3 bases are TGCGCCAGCAGCTTGGTTGGCGGGGGCACAGATACGCAGTATTTT. This sequence encodes CASSLVGGGTDTQYF.

The CDR3 nucleotides are TGTGCCAGCAGCCGTAGCGCAGATACGCAGTATTTT. Amino acids: CASSRSADTQYF. This sequence joins TRBV5-8 and TRBJ2-3; TRBD2 is a possible D gene (5 bases). Trimming took 4 bases from V and 4 from J, leaving 7 bases between them. The length of the CDR3 is 12 residues. CDR1 and CDR2 (germline): SGHTS, YDEGEE.

This clonotype was seen ten or more times. This sequence joins TRBV3-1 and TRBJ1-2, with 8 bases matching TRBD1. This CDR3 spans 15 amino acids. The V gene end was trimmed by 4 bases and the J gene end by 5 bases; junction bases not matched to a gene: 9. Germline V gene data show CDR1 as LGHDT and CDR2 as YNNKEL (reference sequence). CDR3 residues: CASSRRGTGAYGYTF. Here the CDR3 DNA reads TGTGCCAGCAGCCGAAGAGGGACAGGCGCTTATGGCTACACCTTC.

J is TRBJ2-7 and V is TRBV6-1, with 7 bases identical to TRBD2. Germline-derived CDR1 and CDR2 are MNHNS and SASEGT. The CDR3 has 15 amino acids. After removal of 7 bases from V and 0 bases from J, the junction contained 9 bases not matched to a gene. This chain's CDR3 is CASNSWTGGSYEQYF. The CDR3 nucleotides are TGTGCCAGCAATTCGTGGACGGGAGGCTCCTACGAGCAGTACTTC.

This clonotype was detected only a few times. The CDR3 reads CASSQVAGVETQYF. The DNA for the CDR3 is TGCGCCAGCAGCCAAGTAGCAGGGGTAGAGACCCAGTACTTC. This chain joins TRBV4-1 and TRBJ2-5; D perhaps matches TRBD1 (6 bases). The CDR3 loop spans 14 amino acids. Germline assignment: CDR1 MGHRA and CDR2 YSYEKL. The V end was cut by 1 base, the J end by 4 bases, with 10 bases between.

The V and J genes are TRBV15 and TRBJ2-1; D might be TRBD1 (6 bases). The CDR3 runs to 14 residues. Between the trimmed V and J ends, which lost 2 bases and 3 bases, there was a span of 8 bases. Germline assignment: CDR1 LNHNV and CDR2 YYDKDF (reference sequence). This chain's CDR3 is CATSRKDSYNEQFF. Written as DNA, the CDR3 is TGTGCCACCAGCAGAAAGGACAGCTACAATGAGCAGTTCTTC.

This rearrangement joins TRBV11-2 to TRBJ2-3, with a possible D match to TRBD1 (6 bases). CDR1 is SGHAT and CDR2 is FQNNGV in the germline V gene. The CDR3 is 15 residues long. Trimming cost V 2 bases and J 2 bases, with 11 bases left between them. The CDR3 spells CASSLQGTFTDTQYF. The CDR3 DNA reads as TGTGCCAGCAGCTTACAGGGGACCTTCACAGATACGCAGTATTTT.

This clonotype was seen a few times. V gene TRBV11-3 combines with J gene TRBJ2-7; TRBD2 agrees at 8 bases. After removal of 4 bases from V and 7 bases from J, the junction contained 12 bases not matched to a gene. Germline values: CDR1 SGHNT, CDR2 YENEEA. The CDR3 has 15 amino acids. This CDR3 reads CASSSTSGLQWEQYV. CDR3 sequence (DNA): TGTGCCAGCAGCTCCACTAGCGGCCTCCAGTGGGAGCAGTACGTC.

The V and J genes are TRBV5-1 and TRBJ1-1; no definite D call. The CDR3 runs 14 residues. Germline lookup yields CDR1 SGHRS and CDR2 YFSETQ. Trimming took off 1 base at V and 5 bases at J, with 12 bases between the two ends. CDR3 nucleotides: TGCGCCAGCAGCTTGTCTGGGGAAGGGACTGAAGCTTTCTTT. Protein: CASSLSGEGTEAFF.

This clonotype was picked up a small number of times. The chain combines TRBV27 with TRBJ1-2; no clear D. Trimming pared 6 bases from V and 1 base from J, leaving 9 bases between. The V gene's germline CDR1 is MNHEY and CDR2 SMNVEV (reference sequence). The length of the CDR3 is 13 residues. CDR3 amino acids: CASSRHLNYGYTF. CDR3 coding DNA: TGTGCCAGCAGCCGACACCTTAACTATGGCTACACCTTC.

This clonotype showed up many times. The V and J genes are TRBV4-3 and TRBJ2-7; D is undetermined. Germline assignment: CDR1 LGHNA and CDR2 YSLEER. The CDR3 totals 17 residues. V dropped 3 bases and J dropped 3 bases, with 21 bases sitting between them. CDR3: CASSQEANMGIIYEQYF. In DNA form, the CDR3 reads TGCGCCAGCAGCCAGGAAGCGAATATGGGTATCATCTACGAGCAGTACTTC.